This T cell receptor beta chain was observed in a study of T cell responses to AZD1222 COVID-19 vaccine. Study-wide context: Second-dose groups at about 4 or about 12 weeks were pooled. Findings of the study overall: Only a handful of people who got AZD1222 tested seropositive at baseline. Mostly white British, mostly female donors; authors suggested clonal diversity may be underestimated.

CDR1 and CDR2 from the germline V gene are MNHEY and SVGEGT. CDR3 size: 13 residues. Trimming took off 5 bases at V and 4 bases at J, with 11 bases between the two ends. A note on this clone: The antigen is undetermined.

Data came from immunoSEQ multiplex PCR; TCRdb stores just in-frame clones and leaves some out. The profile shows about 160,000 clones, about 88% of them singletons. This sequence originates from an adult in good health. Sequenced material: peripheral blood, taken on day 0 of AZD1222 vaccination. The V gene is TRBV6-2 or TRBV6-3, the J gene TRBJ1-2; D call uncertain. The CDR3 DNA follows: TGTGCCAGCAGTCCCGGCGAGAGCTATGGCTACACCTTC. This translates into CASSPGESYGYTF.